This T cell receptor (beta chain) was identified during a study of T cell responses to AZD1222 COVID-19 vaccine. Findings of the study overall: Seropositivity was recorded at baseline in only 6 or 7 AZD1222 recipients. Elevations in Spike-specific TCR breadth and depth followed administration of two AZD1222 doses.

The V end lost 4 bases, the J end lost 3 bases, and 5 bases lay between the germline ends. Germline loops: CDR1 SGDLS, CDR2 YYNGEE. The CDR3 covers 12 residues. The data were produced by immunoSEQ multiplex PCR, yet TCRdb's version contains in-frame clones alone and is incomplete. The sample has roughly 180,000 clones, around 94% seen once. About this clone: Its cognate antigen is unknown.

The sequences come from peripheral blood, collected 28 days after the second AZD1222 dose. The genes are TRBV9 and TRBJ2-1, with unresolved D. The source of this sequence is an adult who received the AZD1222 COVID-19 vaccine. CDR3 protein: CASSSHYNEQFF. CDR3 in DNA: TGTGCCAGCAGCTCTCACTACAATGAGCAGTTCTTC.